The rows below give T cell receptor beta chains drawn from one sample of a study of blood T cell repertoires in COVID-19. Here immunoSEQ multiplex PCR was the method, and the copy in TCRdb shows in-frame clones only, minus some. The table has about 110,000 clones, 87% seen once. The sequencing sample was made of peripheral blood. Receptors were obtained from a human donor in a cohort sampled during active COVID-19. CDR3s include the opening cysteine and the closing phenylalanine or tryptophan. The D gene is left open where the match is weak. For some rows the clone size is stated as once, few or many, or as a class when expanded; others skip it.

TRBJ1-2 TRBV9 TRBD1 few TGTGCCAGCAGCACCCGGACAGGGGGGGTAAGCTATGGCTACACCTTC CASSTRTGGVSYGYTF
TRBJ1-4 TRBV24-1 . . TGTGCCACCAGTGATGCCACAGGGAATTCGGGGCGTGAAAAACTGTTTTTT CATSDATGNSGREKLFF
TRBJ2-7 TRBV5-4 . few TGTGCCAGCAGCCTGGAGGCGGGGCACTCCTACGAGCAGTACTTC CASSLEAGHSYEQYF
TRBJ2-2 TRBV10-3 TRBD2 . TGTGCCATCAGTGATGCGGGGGTTTCCACCGGGGAGCTGTTTTTT CAISDAGVSTGELFF
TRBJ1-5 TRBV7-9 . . TGTGCCAGCAGCGCCCGAGGAGGCCCGAATCAGCCCCAGCATTTT CASSARGGPNQPQHF
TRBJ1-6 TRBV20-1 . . TGCAGTGCTAGTTCGGGGGGCGTAGGTAATTCACCCCTCCACTTT CSASSGGVGNSPLHF
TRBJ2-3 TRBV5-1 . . TGCGCCAGCAGCTTGTCGGCGGGGCATGGCACAGATACGCAGTATTTT CASSLSAGHGTDTQYF
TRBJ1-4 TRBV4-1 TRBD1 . TGCGCCAGCAGCAGGGGGACAGGGGATAATGAAAAACTGTTTTTT CASSRGTGDNEKLFF
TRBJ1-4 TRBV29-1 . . TGCAGCGTTGCGGGGGGGCTTGGTGAAAAACTGTTTTTT CSVAGGLGEKLFF
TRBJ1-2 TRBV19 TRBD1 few TGTGCCAGTAGGTTGGACAGGAACTATGGCTACACCTTC CASRLDRNYGYTF
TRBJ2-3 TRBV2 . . TGTGCCAGCAGTCCGGCACAGACAGTTACGCAGTATTTT CASSPAQTVTQYF
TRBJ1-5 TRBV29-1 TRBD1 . TGCAGCGTTGAAGGGACAGGGGGAAATCAGCCCCAGCATTTT CSVEGTGGNQPQHF
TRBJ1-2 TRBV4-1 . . TGCGCCAGCAGCCAAGATTGGTCGGTCTATGGCTACACCTTC CASSQDWSVYGYTF
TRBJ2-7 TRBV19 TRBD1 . TGTGCCAGTAGTCCCCCAAGGACAGGACCCTACGAGCAGTACTTC CASSPPRTGPYEQYF
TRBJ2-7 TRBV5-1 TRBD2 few TGCGCCAGCAGCCTCTCCGGGAGGGACTACGAGCAGTACTTC CASSLSGRDYEQYF
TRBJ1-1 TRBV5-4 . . TGTGCCAGCAGCTCGGACATACAGGGAAACACTGAAGCTTTCTTT CASSSDIQGNTEAFF
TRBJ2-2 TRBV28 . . TGTGCCAGCAAGGAGTTCAGGGACGGGGAGCTGTTTTTT CASKEFRDGELFF
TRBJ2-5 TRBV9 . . TGTGCCAGCAGCGTAGCGGGAGAGACCCAGTACTTC CASSVAGETQYF
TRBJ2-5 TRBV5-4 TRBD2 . TGTGCCAGCAGCGAACAGAGGGGGACTAGCGTTCGACTGCAAGAGACCCAGTACTTC CASSEQRGTSVRLQETQYF
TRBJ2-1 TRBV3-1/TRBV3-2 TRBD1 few TGTGCCAGCAGCCGAGACAGGGACAGCGGCAATGAGCAGTTCTTC CASSRDRDSGNEQFF
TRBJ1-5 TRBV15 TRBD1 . TGTGCCACCAGCAGAGAGACAGGGGTAAATCAGCCCCAGCATTTT CATSRETGVNQPQHF
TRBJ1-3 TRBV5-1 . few TGCGCCAGCAGCTTGGCCCCAGGGCTAGCTGGAAACACCATATATTTT CASSLAPGLAGNTIYF
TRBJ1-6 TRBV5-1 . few TGCGCCAGCAGCTTGGCCGGGAGGGGTAATTCACCCCTCCACTTT CASSLAGRGNSPLHF
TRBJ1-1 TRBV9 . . TGTGCCAGCAGCGAGCGATGGAACACTGAAGCTTTCTTT CASSERWNTEAFF
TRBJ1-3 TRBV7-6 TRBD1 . TGTGCCAGCAGCTTAGTCCCCGGGACAGGGCTTTCCTCTGGAAACACCATATATTTT CASSLVPGTGLSSGNTIYF
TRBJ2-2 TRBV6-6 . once TGTGCCAGCAGCCCGAGAGGGGGGGCAACCGGGGAGCTGTTTTTT CASSPRGGATGELFF
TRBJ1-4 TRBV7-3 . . TGTGCCAGCAGCCAGCGGGGGGGCCCGGCTAATGAAAAACTGTTTTTT CASSQRGGPANEKLFF
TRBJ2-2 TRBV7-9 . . TGTGCCAGCAGAAGGGGAAAGGACACCGGGGAGCTGTTTTTT CASRRGKDTGELFF
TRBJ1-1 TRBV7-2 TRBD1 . TGTGCCAGCAGCTGGGACAGGGCCACTGAAGCTTTCTTT CASSWDRATEAFF
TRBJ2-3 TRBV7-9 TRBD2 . TGTGCCAGCAGAAAATCCTTCGGACTAGCGGACACAGATACGCAGTATTTT CASRKSFGLADTDTQYF
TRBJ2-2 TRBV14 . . TGTGCCAGCAGCCGACAGCGAACCGGGGAGCTGTTTTTT CASSRQRTGELFF
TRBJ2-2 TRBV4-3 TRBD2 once TGCGCCAGCAGCTCCAGCCCCAGCGGGAGATCCACCGGGGAGCTGTTTTTT CASSSSPSGRSTGELFF
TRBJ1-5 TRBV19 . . TGTGCCAGTACCCCAGGCGGGAAGCCCCAGCATTTT CASTPGGKPQHF
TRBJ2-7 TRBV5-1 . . TGCGCCAGCAGCTTGGGACACAGCTCCTACGAGCAGTACTTC CASSLGHSSYEQYF
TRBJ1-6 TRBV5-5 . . TGTGCCAGCAGCTTGGACGGGGATAATTCACCCCTCCACTTT CASSLDGDNSPLHF